The clone carrying this T cell receptor (beta chain) was observed at least ten times. Its antigen remains unknown. The data belong to a study of CD8 T cells in ankylosing spondylitis. General study findings and limits: Matched synovial fluid from ankylosing spondylitis patients was reported to be enriched for disease-linked clones.

CDR1 and CDR2 from the germline V gene are DFQATT and SNEGSKA (reference sequence). CDR3 length: 12 amino acids. V shed 5 bases and J shed 2 bases, with 10 bases lying between them. In TCRdb, the 5' RACE reads were re-called with MiXCR into one record per CDR3 protein. Of roughly 38,000 distinct CDR3 sequences in the sample, 10% to 13% were seen once. The sample comprised blood, either unsorted or a sorted T cell fraction (not recorded which). The chain employs TRBV20-1 and TRBJ2-7; weak D call: TRBD1 (6 bases). The receptor's source is a male donor with ankylosing spondylitis or in good health (not recorded which). CDR3 in DNA: TGCAGTGCTCTTCAGGGGCCCTACGAGCAGTACTTC. Residues: CSALQGPYEQYF.